Below, 4 T cell receptor beta chains from the same sample are listed, as sequenced in a study of blood T cell repertoires in COVID-19. Profiled with immunoSEQ multiplex PCR; TCRdb holds only in-frame clones, not every one. The sample yields 95,000 to 150,000 clones, roughly four fifths seen once. Sequencing used peripheral blood. The receptors derive from a man aged 80 or over with COVID-19, enrolled during active disease.

V and J are TRBV7-3 and TRBJ1-3; 7 nucleotides line up with TRBD1. The germline V gene encodes CDR1 SGHTA and CDR2 FQGTGA. Trimming cost V 1 base and J 0 bases; bases outside gene matches: 6. The CDR3 sequence is 17 residues long. CDR3 amino acids: CASSLSRDSYSGNTIYF. CDR3 in DNA: TGTGCCAGCAGCTTAAGCCGGGACAGCTACTCTGGAAACACCATATATTTT.

This chain connects TRBV9 to TRBJ1-6, with D maybe TRBD1 (5 bases). CDR3 length equals 11 residues. Looked up from germline, CDR1 is SGDLS and CDR2 is YYNGEE. Deletions cut 6 bases from V and 7 bases from J, with 5 bases between. This CDR3 reads CASTGNSPLHF. The CDR3 region has the DNA TGTGCCAGCACAGGGAATTCACCCCTCCACTTT.

The chain joins TRBV30 to TRBJ1-4; 7 nucleotides agree with TRBD1. The CDR3 sequence is 14 residues long. J was trimmed by 3 bases and V by 3 bases; bases with no gene match: 4. Germline V gene sequence: CDR1 GTSNPN, CDR2 SVGIG (reference sequence). The CDR3 is CAWRGGASNEKLFF. CDR3 in DNA: TGTGCCTGGAGAGGGGGCGCGTCTAATGAAAAACTGTTTTTT.

V and J are TRBV28 and TRBJ2-2; the D gene is possibly TRBD2 (5 bases). Trimming pared 6 bases from V and 3 bases from J, leaving 11 bases between. The V gene's germline CDR1 is MDHEN and CDR2 SYDVKM. There are 14 residues in the CDR3. CDR3 DNA: TGTGCCAGCAGCCCATCGGGGTACACCGGGGAGCTGTTTTTT. Amino acids: CASSPSGYTGELFF. Combining the CDR3 with reference TRBV28 and TRBJ2-2 gives the whole variable domain DVKVTQSSRYLVKRTGEKVFLECVQDMDHENMFWYRQDPGLGLRLIYFSYDVKMKEKGDIPEGYSVSREKKERFSLILESASTNQTSMYLCASSPSGYTGELFFGEGSRLTVL.